The entry that follows covers one TCR beta chain sequence. Its antigen is currently unknown. The PCR made use of 60 Vbeta and 13 Jbeta primers. Clones were sequenced by immunoSEQ multiplex PCR, and TCRdb holds only the in-frame ones, with some missing. The repertoire holds about 120,000 clones, over 75% seen once, with around 2.2% in the top ten. The data are from a study of cytomegalovirus exposure and HLA in healthy donors. Regarding the study as a whole: It was taken for granted in presence/absence analyses that sequencing depth across donors was roughly uniform.

This CDR3 has 16 residues. V lost 4 bases and J lost 2; bases outside the gene matches: 6. Germline V CDR1 and CDR2: SGHRS, YFSETQ. The sequence was collected from a young man in good health and CMV-seronegative. This sequence joins TRBV5-1 and TRBJ2-7; TRBD2 agrees at 13 bases. Sequencing input: PBMCs. CDR3 sequence: CASSPYTSGGAYEQYF. The CDR3 DNA is TGCGCCAGCAGCCCGTACACTAGCGGGGGGGCCTACGAGCAGTACTTC. Variable domain in full (rest from reference TRBV5-1 and TRBJ2-7): KAGVTQTPRYLIKTRGQQVTLSCSPISGHRSVSWYQQTPGQGLQFLFEYFSETQRNKGNFPGRFSGRQFSNSRSEMNVSTLELGDSALYLCASSPYTSGGAYEQYFGPGTRLTVT.